This T cell receptor (beta chain) originates from a study of blood T cell repertoires in COVID-19. About the research overall: Some COVID-19 samples were acute and others convalescent; all came from the United States, Italy and Spain. PBMCs, B-cell-depleted T cells, or T cells provided the cDNA or gDNA that made up the material.

Per the study methods: Nucleated cell number was recorded as an estimate derived from reference gene primer amplification. Assay: immunoSEQ multiplex PCR; the TCRdb copy retains only in-frame clones and omits some. That table supplies the V and J calls and clone size; D and trimming were determined from the DNA. The table records more than 100,000 clones, less than 90% of them present only once. This CDR3 is 16 amino acids long. V trimming: 8 bases; J trimming: 3 bases; junction bases outside the gene matches: 11. The sequence derives from a man between 60 and 70 years old with acute or convalescent COVID-19. Sequencing was performed on peripheral blood. This sequence joins TRBV23-1 and TRBJ1-5; 9 nucleotides agree with TRBD1. TRBV23-1 counts as an open reading frame of uncertain function. This CDR3 reads CASVVQGQGINQPQHF. The CDR3 DNA is TGCGCCAGCGTAGTCCAGGGACAGGGAATCAATCAGCCCCAGCATTTT.